This T cell receptor (beta chain) was identified during a study of blood T cell repertoires in COVID-19. At the level of the study: Acute and convalescent COVID-19 specimens originated in the United States, Italy and Spain. PBMCs, B-cell-depleted T cells, or T cells were the source of the cDNA or gDNA that made up the material.

For recovered donors of Cohort 3, there were two negative PCRs, clearance, or symptom resolution. Method: immunoSEQ multiplex PCR; TCRdb's copy keeps in-frame clones and lacks some. The table includes hundreds of thousands of clones, more than 75% detected once. The CDR3 runs to 15 residues. CDR1 is SNHLY and CDR2 is FYNNEI in the germline V gene. With V trimmed by 4 bases and J by 7 bases, 8 bases remained unmatched. The chain combines TRBV2 with TRBJ1-4, with TRBD1 matching over 8 bases. The receptor's source is a woman between 45 and 60 years old who had recovered from COVID-19. Source material: PBMCs or T cells enriched from blood (not recorded which). CDR3 protein: CASSAHRQGSEKLFF. The DNA of the CDR3 is TGTGCCAGCAGTGCCCATCGACAGGGGAGTGAAAAACTGTTTTTT.